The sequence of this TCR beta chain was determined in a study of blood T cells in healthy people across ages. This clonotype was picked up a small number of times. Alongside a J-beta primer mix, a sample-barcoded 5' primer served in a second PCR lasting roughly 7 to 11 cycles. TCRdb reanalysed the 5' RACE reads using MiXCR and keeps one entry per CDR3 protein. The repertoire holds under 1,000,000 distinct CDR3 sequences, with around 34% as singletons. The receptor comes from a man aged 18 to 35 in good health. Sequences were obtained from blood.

The CDR3: CASSQQGTSGAYNEQFF. The CDR3 DNA sequence: TGCGCCAGCAGCCAACAGGGGACTAGCGGGGCTTACAATGAGCAGTTCTTC. The V gene is TRBV4-3, the J gene TRBJ2-1; TRBD2 matches 13 bases. Germline V gene data show CDR1 as LGHNA and CDR2 as YSLEER. This CDR3 region has 17 residues. The V segment lost 2 bases and the J segment 4 bases; nucleotides outside the gene matches: 5.